Listed below are T cell receptor beta chains from one sample, sequenced in a study of cytomegalovirus exposure and HLA in healthy donors. Clones were read by immunoSEQ multiplex PCR, and TCRdb kept only the in-frame ones, dropping some. Of about 43,000 clones listed, under 70% are singletons. Sequencing was done on a sample of PBMCs. Receptors originate from a man aged 60 to 69 in good health and CMV-seropositive. Each CDR3 is given with its conserved first and last residue. D genes are given only for firm matches. The listing skips clone size in some rows; elsewhere it reads once, few, many or a size class.

j_call: TRBJ1-1
d_call: -
clone_size: -
v_call: TRBV28
cdr3_nt: TGTGCCAGCACTTTCGGGGGGAGGAACACTGAAGCTTTCTTT
cdr3_aa: CASTFGGRNTEAFF

j_call: TRBJ1-1
d_call: -
clone_size: -
v_call: TRBV5-5
cdr3_nt: TGTGCCAGCAGCTTGGACACAGGCGTGGACACTGAAGCTTTCTTT
cdr3_aa: CASSLDTGVDTEAFF

j_call: TRBJ2-1
d_call: -
clone_size: -
v_call: TRBV18
cdr3_nt: TGTGCCAGCTCACCTCAGGGGGGAAGGCACAATGAGCAGTTCTTC
cdr3_aa: CASSPQGGRHNEQFF

j_call: TRBJ2-3
d_call: TRBD2
clone_size: -
v_call: TRBV28
cdr3_nt: TGTGCCAGCAGGGGACTAGCGGGACCCGATACGCAGTATTTT
cdr3_aa: CASRGLAGPDTQYF

j_call: TRBJ2-7
d_call: TRBD1
clone_size: -
v_call: TRBV27
cdr3_nt: TGTGCCAGCAGTTTACGACAGGGGGTATACGAGCAGTACTTC
cdr3_aa: CASSLRQGVYEQYF

j_call: TRBJ1-4
d_call: -
clone_size: few
v_call: TRBV19
cdr3_nt: TGTGCCAGTAGCAAAGACCGGGACATAAATGAAAAACTGTTTTTT
cdr3_aa: CASSKDRDINEKLFF

j_call: TRBJ2-5
d_call: -
clone_size: -
v_call: TRBV30
cdr3_nt: TGTGCCTGGAGCCAACTCCAAGAGACCCAGTACTTC
cdr3_aa: CAWSQLQETQYF

j_call: TRBJ2-7
d_call: -
clone_size: -
v_call: TRBV30
cdr3_nt: TGTGCCTGGGGCAGTGCCAACGAGCAGTACTTC
cdr3_aa: CAWGSANEQYF

j_call: TRBJ2-5
d_call: TRBD2
clone_size: -
v_call: TRBV5-1
cdr3_nt: TGCGCCAGCAGCGAGACTAGCGGGGGGGAGAGCCAAGAGACCCAGTACTTC
cdr3_aa: CASSETSGGESQETQYF

j_call: TRBJ2-3
d_call: TRBD2
clone_size: -
v_call: TRBV19
cdr3_nt: TGTGCCAGTAGTATCGGTAGCGGGTTGGGCACAGATACGCAGTATTTT
cdr3_aa: CASSIGSGLGTDTQYF

j_call: TRBJ1-4
d_call: TRBD1
clone_size: -
v_call: TRBV9
cdr3_nt: TGTGCCAGCAGCCCGCGAGGGGGCTTGGGTTCTGAAAAACTGTTTTTT
cdr3_aa: CASSPRGGLGSEKLFF

j_call: TRBJ2-1
d_call: TRBD2
clone_size: -
v_call: TRBV19
cdr3_nt: TGTGCCAGTAGTTGGGCTAGCGGGAGGACCTACAATGAGCAGTTCTTC
cdr3_aa: CASSWASGRTYNEQFF

j_call: TRBJ2-1
d_call: TRBD2
clone_size: -
v_call: TRBV11-2
cdr3_nt: TGTGCCAGCAGCGGGGTAGCGGGAGGGAGTCGGAATGAGCAGTTCTTC
cdr3_aa: CASSGVAGGSRNEQFF

j_call: TRBJ2-7
d_call: TRBD1
clone_size: few
v_call: TRBV10-3
cdr3_nt: TGTGCCATCAGAACCGGGACAGGATCCTATGAGCAGTACTTC
cdr3_aa: CAIRTGTGSYEQYF

j_call: TRBJ2-2
d_call: TRBD2
clone_size: once
v_call: TRBV2
cdr3_nt: TGTGCCAGCAGTGCTAGCGGCATTTACACCGGGGAGCTGTTTTTT
cdr3_aa: CASSASGIYTGELFF

j_call: TRBJ2-7
d_call: -
clone_size: -
v_call: TRBV14
cdr3_nt: TGTGCCAGCAGCCAAGGCGTCAGGGCCTACGAGCAGTACTTC
cdr3_aa: CASSQGVRAYEQYF

j_call: TRBJ2-1
d_call: TRBD2
clone_size: once
v_call: TRBV18
cdr3_nt: TGTGCCAGCTCATCTTCTAGCGGATCCTACAATGAGCAGTTCTTC
cdr3_aa: CASSSSSGSYNEQFF

j_call: TRBJ2-1
d_call: -
clone_size: -
v_call: TRBV19
cdr3_nt: TGTGCCACTGGGGGCGAGGGAGAGAGATACAATGAGCAGTTCTTC
cdr3_aa: CATGGEGERYNEQFF

j_call: TRBJ1-5
d_call: -
clone_size: -
v_call: TRBV5-4
cdr3_nt: TGTGCCAGCAGCTTGGGTGCCCCAGGGTCCAATCAGCCCCAGCATTTT
cdr3_aa: CASSLGAPGSNQPQHF

j_call: TRBJ1-4
d_call: TRBD1
clone_size: -
v_call: TRBV5-1
cdr3_nt: TGCGCCAGCAGCTTGGTAGGACAGGGGAATGAAAAACTGTTTTTT
cdr3_aa: CASSLVGQGNEKLFF

j_call: TRBJ2-6
d_call: TRBD1
clone_size: -
v_call: TRBV4-1
cdr3_nt: TGCGCCAGCAGCCAAGTGTCCGGGACAGGAATTGGCTCTGGGGCCAACGTCCTGACTTTC
cdr3_aa: CASSQVSGTGIGSGANVLTF

j_call: TRBJ2-1
d_call: -
clone_size: -
v_call: TRBV13
cdr3_nt: TGTGCCAGCAGCTTAGGACAGGGCGGTTACAATGAGCAGTTCTTC
cdr3_aa: CASSLGQGGYNEQFF

j_call: TRBJ1-1
d_call: -
clone_size: -
v_call: TRBV28
cdr3_nt: TGTGCCAGCAGTTCGACTATCATGAACACTGAAGCTTTCTTT
cdr3_aa: CASSSTIMNTEAFF

j_call: TRBJ1-4
d_call: -
clone_size: -
v_call: TRBV5-4
cdr3_nt: TGTGCCAGCAGCTCGGGTGGGGCCGCCTCGAGTGAAAAACTGTTTTTT
cdr3_aa: CASSSGGAASSEKLFF

j_call: TRBJ2-5
d_call: TRBD2
clone_size: -
v_call: TRBV2
cdr3_nt: TGTGCCAGCAAGATGAGCGGGGGCCAAGAGACCCAGTACTTC
cdr3_aa: CASKMSGGQETQYF

j_call: TRBJ2-6
d_call: TRBD2
clone_size: -
v_call: TRBV5-4
cdr3_nt: TGTGCCAGCAGCCCCGGGGGGTCTGGGGCCAACGTCCTGACTTTC
cdr3_aa: CASSPGGSGANVLTF

j_call: TRBJ1-1
d_call: TRBD1
clone_size: -
v_call: TRBV5-6
cdr3_nt: TGTGCCAGCAGCTTCGCAGGACAGGGGATTATGAACACTGAAGCTTTCTTT
cdr3_aa: CASSFAGQGIMNTEAFF